The 17 T cell receptor beta chains below were found in one sample sequenced in a study of T cell responses to AZD1222 COVID-19 vaccine. Clones were sequenced by immunoSEQ multiplex PCR, and TCRdb holds only the in-frame ones, with some missing. The sample carries 100,000 to 150,000 clones, 80% to 90% recorded once. Sample: peripheral blood, taken on day 0 of AZD1222 vaccination. These receptors originate from an adult in good health.

The chain uses TRBV27 and TRBJ1-4; the match to TRBD1 covers 7 bases. J lost 6 bases, V lost 6 bases, and 4 bases had no gene match. Germline loops: CDR1 MNHEY, CDR2 SMNVEV (reference sequence). The CDR3 is 13 amino acids. CDR3 protein: CASRTGTYEKLFF. Written as DNA, the CDR3 is TGTGCCAGCAGGACAGGGACATATGAAAAACTGTTTTTT.

CDR3 loop: CASTDRRMNTEAFF. As DNA, the CDR3 is TGTGCCAGCACGGACAGGAGGATGAACACTGAAGCTTTCTTT. The chain employs TRBV19 and TRBJ1-1, with 7 bases lining up with TRBD1. The V gene end was trimmed by 9 bases and the J gene end by 0 bases; junction bases not matched to a gene: 7. The germline CDR1 and CDR2 sequences are LNHDA and SQIVND (reference sequence). The length of the CDR3 is 14 residues.

This clone showed up just a few times. The chain employs TRBV2 and TRBJ1-2; TRBD1 aligns across 7 bases. Germline V gene data show CDR1 as SNHLY and CDR2 as FYNNEI. After removal of 7 bases from V and 2 bases from J, the junction contained 4 bases not matched to a gene. This CDR3 is built from 13 residues. The DNA of the CDR3 is TGTGCCAGCATTACGACAGGGAACTATGGCTACACCTTC. It is translated as CASITTGNYGYTF.

This clone was seen a single time. This sequence joins TRBV5-1 and TRBJ1-6; D perhaps matches TRBD1 (5 bases). The CDR3 has 18 residues. V was cut by 4 bases and J by 0 bases, with 17 bases left in between. Germline V CDR1 and CDR2: SGHRS, YFSETQ. The CDR3 loop reads CASSQQLRQSSYNSPLHF. CDR3 sequence (DNA): TGCGCCAGCAGCCAGCAATTGAGACAGAGCTCCTATAATTCACCCCTCCACTTT.

J is TRBJ2-7 and V is TRBV28; the D is unclear. V shed 6 bases and J shed 4 bases, with 7 bases lying between them. The germline gives CDR1 MDHEN, CDR2 SYDVKM. CDR3 length equals 11 residues. The CDR3 DNA follows: TGTGCCAGCAGGAACATGTACGAGCAGTACTTC. It translates to CASRNMYEQYF.

This chain connects TRBV2 to TRBJ1-5; 7 nucleotides match TRBD1. The V segment lost 6 bases and the J segment 0 bases; nucleotides outside the gene matches: 5. Looked up from germline, CDR1 is SNHLY and CDR2 is FYNNEI. The CDR3 contains 15 residues. The CDR3 protein is CASRVQGNSNQPQHF. The CDR3 nucleotides are TGTGCCAGCAGAGTACAGGGGAATAGCAATCAGCCCCAGCATTTT.

This clone has more than one count but fewer than ten. The gene calls are TRBV13 and TRBJ1-1; 7 nucleotides match TRBD1. The CDR3 is 14 amino acids. From germline, CDR1 is PRHDT and CDR2 FYEKMQ (reference sequence). Losses at the gene ends were 4 bases for V and 1 base for J; bases not matched to a gene: 3. The CDR3 is CASSSRGGNTEAFF. The CDR3 DNA is TGTGCCAGCAGCTCCAGGGGGGGGAACACTGAAGCTTTCTTT.

This chain joins TRBV19 and TRBJ2-7; a possible D gene is TRBD2 (7 bases). V shed 2 bases and J shed 5 bases, with 10 bases lying between them. Looked up from germline, CDR1 is LNHDA and CDR2 is SQIVND (reference sequence). This CDR3 is 13 amino acids long. The chain's CDR3 is CASSIRGGDEQYF. In DNA, the CDR3 is TGTGCCAGTAGTATAAGGGGGGGCGACGAGCAGTACTTC.

The V gene is TRBV11-3, the J gene TRBJ2-7, with D possibly TRBD1 on 6 matching bases. This CDR3 has 15 residues. Trimming removed 0 bases at V and 1 base at J, with 10 bases between. Germline V gene sequence: CDR1 SGHNT, CDR2 YENEEA. The CDR3 nucleotides are TGTGCCAGCAGCTTAGAACGACAGGATTCCTACGAGCAGTACTTC. Translated, it gives CASSLERQDSYEQYF.

The chain couples TRBV2 to TRBJ2-1; 10 bases align to TRBD2. Germline values: CDR1 SNHLY, CDR2 FYNNEI. V trimming: 6 bases; J trimming: 0 bases; junction bases outside the gene matches: 5. The CDR3 is made up of 16 amino acids. CDR3 in amino acids: CASRETSGTSYNEQFF. The CDR3 DNA reads as TGTGCCAGCAGGGAAACTAGCGGGACCTCCTACAATGAGCAGTTCTTC.

The rearrangement links TRBV25-1 to TRBJ1-2, with D possibly TRBD1 on 5 matching bases. Trimming cost V 5 bases and J 5 bases, with 15 bases left between them. CDR3 length equals 14 residues. The germline V gene has CDR1 MGHDK and CDR2 SYGVNS. CDR3 nucleotides: TGTGCCAGCAGTTTCCGGAAAGGGGTTTATGGCTACACCTTC. It yields the protein CASSFRKGVYGYTF.

The V call is TRBV28, the J call TRBJ2-5, with D unresolved. V lost 2 bases to trimming and J lost 7 bases, with 11 bases between them. CDR1 is MDHEN and CDR2 is SYDVKM in the germline V gene. The CDR3 covers 13 residues. CDR3 in DNA: TGTGCCAGCAGTTTAGCGCCAGTACGGACCCAGTACTTC. This translates into CASSLAPVRTQYF. Looking up the rest from reference TRBV28 and TRBJ2-5 gives the full variable domain: DVKVTQSSRYLVKRTGEKVFLECVQDMDHENMFWYRQDPGLGLRLIYFSYDVKMKEKGDIPEGYSVSREKKERFSLILESASTNQTSMYLCASSLAPVRTQYFGPGTRLLVL.

This clone was recorded once. CDR3 coding DNA: TGCGCCAGCAGTGACGGGGGCCGGTCTATTCAGCAGTACTTC. It is translated as CASSDGGRSIQQYF. The genes are TRBV10-1 and TRBJ2-7; either TRBD1 or TRBD2 may fit D (6 bases each). CDR3 length equals 14 residues. The V gene lost 3 bases and the J gene lost 8 bases, with 17 bases spanning the gap. Germline loops: CDR1 WNHNN, CDR2 SYGVQD (reference sequence).

V gene TRBV6-5 combines with J gene TRBJ1-3; 8 bases are shared with TRBD1. The junction had 7 bases not matched to a gene; V was cut back by 2 bases and J by 7 bases. The germline V gene has CDR1 MNHEY and CDR2 SVGAGI. The CDR3 extends over 15 amino acids. CDR3 bases: TGTGCCAGCAGTTACAGTGTGACAGGGGCGAACACCATATATTTT. Protein product: CASSYSVTGANTIYF.

V gene TRBV7-9 combines with J gene TRBJ1-1, with D possibly matching TRBD1 (5 bases). Per the germline V gene, CDR1 is SEHNR and CDR2 is FQNEAQ (reference sequence). This CDR3 is 13 amino acids long. The germline V and J ends were trimmed by 3 bases and 9 bases, with 14 bases remaining between them. CDR3 protein: CASSLGDGTKAFF. The CDR3 DNA reads TGTGCCAGCAGCTTGGGGGACGGCACGAAAGCTTTCTTT.

The CDR3: CASRSHGTSGNTDTQYF. In DNA form, the CDR3 reads TGTGCCAGCAGAAGCCACGGGACTAGCGGAAACACAGATACGCAGTATTTT. The V and J genes are TRBV7-2 and TRBJ2-3; 11 nucleotides align to TRBD2. The J segment lost 2 bases and the V segment lost 6 bases, leaving 10 bases of the junction unmatched. In germline, CDR1 is SGHTA, CDR2 FQGNSA. This CDR3 is built from 17 residues.

The J gene is TRBJ1-3, the V gene TRBV28, with no clear D. CDR1 MDHEN and CDR2 SYDVKM come from the germline V gene. Trimming took off 4 bases at V and 1 base at J, with 11 bases between the two ends. The CDR3 length is 15 residues. DNA for the CDR3: TGTGCCAGCAGTTGGACGGATGTTTCTGGAAACACCATATATTTT. It encodes CASSWTDVSGNTIYF.